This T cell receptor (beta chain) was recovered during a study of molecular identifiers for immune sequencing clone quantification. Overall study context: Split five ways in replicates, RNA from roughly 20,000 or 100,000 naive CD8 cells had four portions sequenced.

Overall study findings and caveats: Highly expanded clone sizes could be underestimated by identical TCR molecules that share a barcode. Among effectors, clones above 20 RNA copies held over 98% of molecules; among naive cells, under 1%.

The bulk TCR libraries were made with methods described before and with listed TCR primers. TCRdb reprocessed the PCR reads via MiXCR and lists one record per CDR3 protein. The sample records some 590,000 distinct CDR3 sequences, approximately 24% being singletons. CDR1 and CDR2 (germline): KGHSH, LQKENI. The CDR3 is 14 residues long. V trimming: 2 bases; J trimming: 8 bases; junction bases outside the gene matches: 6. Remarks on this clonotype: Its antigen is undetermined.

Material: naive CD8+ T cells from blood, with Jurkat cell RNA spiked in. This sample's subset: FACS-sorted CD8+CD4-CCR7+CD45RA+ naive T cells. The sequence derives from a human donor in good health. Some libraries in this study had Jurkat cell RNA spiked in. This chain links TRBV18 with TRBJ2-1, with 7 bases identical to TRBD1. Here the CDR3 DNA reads TGTGCCAGCTCACCAGGGACAGCCTTCGATGAGCAGTTCTTC. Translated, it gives CASSPGTAFDEQFF.